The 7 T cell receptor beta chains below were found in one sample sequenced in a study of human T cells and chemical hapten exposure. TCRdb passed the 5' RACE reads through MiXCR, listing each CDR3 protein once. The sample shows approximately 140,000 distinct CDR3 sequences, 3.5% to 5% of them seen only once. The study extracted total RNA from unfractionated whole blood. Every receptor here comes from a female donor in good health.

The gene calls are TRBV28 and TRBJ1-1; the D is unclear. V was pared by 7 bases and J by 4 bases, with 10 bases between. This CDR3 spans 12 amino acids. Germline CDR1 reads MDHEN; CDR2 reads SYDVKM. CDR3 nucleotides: TGTGCCAGCAAGCCGGGGATCACTGAAGCTTTCTTT. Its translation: CASKPGITEAFF.

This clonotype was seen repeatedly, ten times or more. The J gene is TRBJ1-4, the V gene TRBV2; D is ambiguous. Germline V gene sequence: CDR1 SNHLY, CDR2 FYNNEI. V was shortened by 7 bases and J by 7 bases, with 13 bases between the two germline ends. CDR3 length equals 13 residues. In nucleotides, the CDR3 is TGTGCCAGCAACGCGGGATCCTTTGAAAAACTGTTTTTT. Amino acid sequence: CASNAGSFEKLFF. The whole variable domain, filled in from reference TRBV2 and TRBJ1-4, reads EPEVTQTPSHQVTQMGQEVILRCVPISNHLYFYWYRQILGQKVEFLVSFYNNEISEKSEIFDDQFSVERPDGSNFTLKIRSTKLEDSAMYFCASNAGSFEKLFFGSGTQLSVL.

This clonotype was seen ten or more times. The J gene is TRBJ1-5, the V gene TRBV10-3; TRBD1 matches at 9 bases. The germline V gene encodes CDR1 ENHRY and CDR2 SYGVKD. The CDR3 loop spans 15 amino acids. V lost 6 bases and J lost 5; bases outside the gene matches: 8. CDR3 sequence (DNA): TGTGCCATCAGAAGAGGGACAGGGAACGATCAGCCCCAGCATTTT. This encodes CAIRRGTGNDQPQHF.

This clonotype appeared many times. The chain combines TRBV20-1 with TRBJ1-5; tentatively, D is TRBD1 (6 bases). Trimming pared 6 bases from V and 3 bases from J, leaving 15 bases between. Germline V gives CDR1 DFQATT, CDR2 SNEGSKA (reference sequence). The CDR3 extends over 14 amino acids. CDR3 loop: CSAKTGSTNQPQHF. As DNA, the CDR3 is TGCAGTGCCAAAACAGGGTCGACCAATCAGCCCCAGCATTTT.

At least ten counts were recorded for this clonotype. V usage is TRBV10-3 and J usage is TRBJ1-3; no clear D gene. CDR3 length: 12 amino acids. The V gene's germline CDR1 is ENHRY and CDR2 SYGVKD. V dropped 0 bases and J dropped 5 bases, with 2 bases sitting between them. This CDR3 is CAISESRNTIYF. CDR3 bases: TGTGCCATCAGTGAGTCGAGAAACACCATATATTTT.

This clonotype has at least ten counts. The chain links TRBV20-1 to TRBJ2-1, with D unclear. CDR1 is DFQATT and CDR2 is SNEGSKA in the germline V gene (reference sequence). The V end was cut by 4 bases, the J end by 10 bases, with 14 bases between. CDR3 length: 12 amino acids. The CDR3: CSATPQDGEQFF. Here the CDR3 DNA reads TGCAGTGCTACACCCCAGGATGGGGAGCAGTTCTTC.

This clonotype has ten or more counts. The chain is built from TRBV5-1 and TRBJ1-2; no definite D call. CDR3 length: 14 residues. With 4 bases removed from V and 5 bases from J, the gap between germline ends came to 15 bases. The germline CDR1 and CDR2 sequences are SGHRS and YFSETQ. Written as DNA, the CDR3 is TGCGCCAGCAGCCAACAAGGTCCACAATATGGCTACACCTTC. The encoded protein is CASSQQGPQYGYTF.